Listed below are T cell receptor beta chains from one sample, sequenced in a study of human T cells and chemical hapten exposure. TCRdb reprocessed the RACE reads with MiXCR, giving one entry per CDR3 protein. The sample records approximately 350,000 distinct CDR3 sequences, roughly 6.9% being singletons. Sequenced material: whole blood, taken in connection with sensitization to the hapten diphenylcyclopropenone (DPC). Source of these receptors: a woman in her late teens or twenties with alopecia areata. Some clones in this sample may be carry-over from other donors' samples. Each CDR3 is given with its conserved first and last residue. The D gene is left open where the match is weak. Only some rows state a clone size, as once, few, many or a class for expanded clones.

TRBV14,TRBJ1-2,many,.,TGTGCCAGCAGCCGCCCGAGGATGAGGGCTTGGCGTGGCTACACCTTC,CASSRPRMRAWRGYTF
TRBV10-3,TRBJ2-5,few,.,TGTGCCATCAGTGAGTCTGGGAACAAAGAGACCCAGTACTTC,CAISESGNKETQYF
TRBV7-2,TRBJ1-4,few,.,TGTGCCAGCAGCCCCCAGGCTGGGAGTCTAAAACTGTTTTTT,CASSPQAGSLKLFF
TRBV6-5,TRBJ1-1,many,.,TGTGCCAGCAGTTACGGGGCGGTGCCGGGGGTTGAAGCTTTCTTT,CASSYGAVPGVEAFF
TRBV6-5,TRBJ1-1,many,.,TGTGCCAGCAGCCGTACGGACACTGAAGCTTTCTTT,CASSRTDTEAFF
TRBV7-2,TRBJ1-1,few,.,TGTGCCAGCAGCTCCCAGGCGGGCACTGAAGCTTTCTTT,CASSSQAGTEAFF
TRBV4-1,TRBJ2-6,many,TRBD1,TGCGCCAGCAGCCAAGTTGGGACAGGGGAGTCTGGGGCCAACGTCCTGACTTTC,CASSQVGTGESGANVLTF
TRBV11-3,TRBJ2-1,many,.,TGTGCCAGCAGCTTAGACCGGTACTCCTACAATGAGCAGTTCTTC,CASSLDRYSYNEQFF
TRBV10-3,TRBJ2-3,many,.,TGTGCCATCAGTGAGTCGAGGCAGGGTGGAGATACGCAGTATTTT,CAISESRQGGDTQYF
TRBV4-3,TRBJ2-5,many,.,TGCGCCAGCAGCCAAGACGCCGGGCAAGAGACCCAGTACTTC,CASSQDAGQETQYF
TRBV7-9,TRBJ1-2,few,.,TGTGCCAGCAGCTTAGGGGTCGCAGGGGTGTATGGCTACACCTTC,CASSLGVAGVYGYTF
TRBV28,TRBJ1-1,.,TRBD1,TGTGCCAGCAGTTTTCCCAGGGGGCCAGCTTTCTTT,CASSFPRGPAFF
TRBV13,TRBJ1-6,.,.,TGTGCCAGCTTGCCTCGTCGCATGGGGAGTTATAATTCACCCCTCCACTTT,CASLPRRMGSYNSPLHF
TRBV7-9,TRBJ2-3,few,TRBD2,TGTGCCAGCAGCCCGGACGGGGGGGCCAGCAATACGCAGTATTTT,CASSPDGGASNTQYF
TRBV12-3/TRBV12-4,TRBJ2-3,few,TRBD2,TGTGCCAGCAGTTTATCGCTAGCGGGGACAGATACGCAGTATTTT,CASSLSLAGTDTQYF
TRBV12-3/TRBV12-4,TRBJ1-3,many,TRBD1,TGTGCCAGCAGTCCGGGACAGGGGAGAAACACCATATATTTT,CASSPGQGRNTIYF
TRBV2,TRBJ1-1,.,.,TGTGCCAGCAGTGATTCGGGGGTGGCTTTCTTT,CASSDSGVAFF
TRBV25-1,TRBJ2-1,many,.,TGTGCCAGCTCGGGGGACGAGCAGTTCTTC,CASSGDEQFF
TRBV5-1,TRBJ1-4,few,.,TGCGCCAGCAGCTCGGACAGCTCTAATGAAAAACTGTTTTTT,CASSSDSSNEKLFF
TRBV3-1,TRBJ1-1,.,TRBD1,TGTGCCAGCAGTCACAGGGGGGTGGACACTGAAGCTTTCTTT,CASSHRGVDTEAFF